These 28 T cell receptor beta chains originate from one sample sequenced in a study of T cell responses to AZD1222 COVID-19 vaccine. TCRdb's copy holds only in-frame clones and misses some; the assay was immunoSEQ multiplex PCR. Of 120,000 to 150,000 clones in the sample, 88% were seen once. Sequenced here: peripheral blood, sampled 28 days after the second dose of the MenACWY control vaccine. Receptor source: an adult who received the MenACWY meningococcal vaccine as a control.

Here the CDR3 DNA reads TGTGCCAGCTCACACGGACGTGCAACTAATGAAAAACTGTTTTTT. Its protein is CASSHGRATNEKLFF. The J gene is TRBJ1-4, the V gene TRBV18; D uncertain. Germline V gene sequence: CDR1 KGHSH, CDR2 LQKENI. V lost 4 bases and J lost 0, with 9 bases in between. The CDR3 consists of 15 residues.

This clone was recorded a few times. V usage is TRBV2 and J usage is TRBJ1-2, with unresolved D. The CDR3 totals 15 residues. Germline assignment: CDR1 SNHLY and CDR2 FYNNEI. V shed 1 base and J shed 8 bases, with 17 bases lying between them. The CDR3 coding sequence is TGTGCCAGCAGTGAAGGGGCAGGAGGGTTCGGAGGCTACACCTTC. Protein sequence: CASSEGAGGFGGYTF.

This rearrangement joins TRBV25-1 to TRBJ1-1, with D unclear. This CDR3 contains 15 residues. Trimming removed 8 bases from V and 1 base from J, with 17 bases in between. Germline-derived CDR1 and CDR2 are MGHDK and SYGVNS. In DNA, the CDR3 is TGTGCCAGCGGGAAGGCAGGTACTAAGAACACTGAAGCTTTCTTT. It translates to CASGKAGTKNTEAFF.

This chain connects TRBV19 to TRBJ1-5; TRBD1 might be the D (5 bases). Germline CDR1 and CDR2: LNHDA and SQIVND (reference sequence). The CDR3 sequence is 15 residues long. Trimming pared 6 bases from V and 3 bases from J, leaving 15 bases between. CDR3 residues: CASRLQGRINQPQHF. The CDR3 nucleotides read TGTGCCAGTAGATTGCAGGGACGGATCAATCAGCCCCAGCATTTT.

This sequence joins TRBV7-2 and TRBJ1-2; unclear D gene. From germline, CDR1 is SGHTA and CDR2 FQGNSA. The CDR3 covers 14 residues. Trimming removed 0 bases at V and 5 bases at J, with 10 bases between. Written as DNA, the CDR3 is TGTGCCAGCAGCTTAGCGGTGGCGGCATATGGCTACACCTTC. It specifies CASSLAVAAYGYTF.

As DNA, the CDR3 is TGTGCCAGCAGCGCCCGAGCGGGAGGCACCCAAGAGACCCAGTACTTC. Amino acid sequence: CASSARAGGTQETQYF. The chain is built from TRBV9 and TRBJ2-5; the match to TRBD2 covers 9 bases. The junction had 7 bases not matched to a gene; V was cut back by 3 bases and J by 1 base. Germline lookup yields CDR1 SGDLS and CDR2 YYNGEE. CDR3 size: 16 residues. Full variable domain (remainder filled in from reference TRBV9 and TRBJ2-5): DSGVTQTPKHLITATGQRVTLRCSPRSGDLSVYWYQQSLDQGLQFLIQYYNGEERAKGNILERFSAQQFPDLHSELNLSSLELGDSALYFCASSARAGGTQETQYFGPGTRLLVL.

The J gene is TRBJ2-2, the V gene TRBV28; TRBD2 might be the D (6 bases). The CDR3 has 13 residues. V was clipped by 7 bases and J by 4 bases, with 10 bases between them. Germline-derived CDR1 and CDR2 are MDHEN and SYDVKM. The CDR3 bases are TGTGCCAGCACTTTGGGGGGCACCGGGGAGCTGTTTTTT. Translated, it gives CASTLGGTGELFF.

This rearrangement joins TRBV11-2 to TRBJ2-1; 7 nucleotides match TRBD2. The CDR3 totals 14 residues. Germline CDR1 and CDR2: SGHAT and FQNNGV. The V and J ends lost 4 bases and 7 bases, in that order; junction bases with no gene match: 7. The CDR3 DNA reads TGTGCCAGCAGCTCAGGGACTACCATGAATGAGCAGTTCTTC. Translation gives CASSSGTTMNEQFF.

The chain uses TRBV5-6 and TRBJ2-4; possibly TRBD2 for D (6 bases). The V and J ends lost 4 bases and 5 bases respectively, with 16 bases between them. Germline V lookup: CDR1 SGHDT, CDR2 YYEEEE. The CDR3 covers 15 residues. The CDR3 bases are TGTGCCAGCAGCCCCAGCACGGGAGTCCAAAACATTCAGTACTTC. Translation gives CASSPSTGVQNIQYF.

The gene calls are TRBV7-3 and TRBJ2-3; TRBD2 agrees at 12 bases. The CDR3 totals 15 residues. CDR1 and CDR2 (germline): SGHTA, FQGTGA. V lost 5 bases, J lost 4 bases, and 4 bases stayed unmatched. The CDR3 DNA reads as TGTGCCAGCAGCCTAGCGGGAGGGCTTCCAGATACGCAGTATTTT. Its protein product is CASSLAGGLPDTQYF. Together with reference TRBV7-3 and TRBJ2-3, the CDR3 gives the full variable domain: GAGVSQTPSNKVTEKGKYVELRCDPISGHTALYWYRQSLGQGPEFLIYFQGTGAADDSGLPNDRFFAVRPEGSVSTLKIQRTERGDSAVYLCASSLAGGLPDTQYFGPGTRLTVL.

This rearrangement joins TRBV4-1 to TRBJ1-6; D uncertain. V was pared by 1 base and J by 7 bases, with 11 bases between. Germline V gene lookup returns CDR1 MGHRA and CDR2 YSYEKL. The CDR3 totals 15 residues. The CDR3 DNA reads as TGCGCCAGCAGCCAAGCGCCTCCCCCCAATTCACCCCTCCACTTT. Translating gives CASSQAPPPNSPLHF.

This clone came up once. The chain combines TRBV11-3 with TRBJ2-1; perhaps D is TRBD1 or TRBD2 (5 bases each). Between the trimmed V and J ends, which lost 3 bases and 8 bases, there was a span of 11 bases. There are 13 residues in the CDR3. Per germline, CDR1 SGHNT and CDR2 YENEEA. The CDR3 DNA reads TGTGCCAGCAGCTTTCGACGGGGCTATGAGCAGTTCTTC. This sequence encodes CASSFRRGYEQFF.

The rearrangement uses TRBV6-5 and TRBJ1-1, with D perhaps TRBD1 (5 bases). Trimming shortened V by 8 bases and J by 1 base, and 14 bases separated the two germline ends. The CDR3 runs 14 residues. CDR1 MNHEY and CDR2 SVGAGI come from the germline V gene. The CDR3 DNA sequence: TGTGCCAGCTCAGCGGGACGGAAGAACACTGAAGCTTTCTTT. Its protein product is CASSAGRKNTEAFF.

The chain links TRBV9 to TRBJ1-6; D not resolved. Germline values: CDR1 SGDLS, CDR2 YYNGEE. The CDR3 runs to 17 residues. V was trimmed by 0 bases and J by 8 bases, leaving 18 bases between them. The chain's CDR3 is CASSVAGAFSTDSPLHF. In DNA, the CDR3 is TGTGCCAGCAGCGTAGCGGGCGCCTTCTCTACGGATTCACCCCTCCACTTT.

The V and J genes are TRBV5-5 and TRBJ2-7; 10 bases align to TRBD1. The germline CDR1 and CDR2 sequences are SGHKS and YYEKEE (reference sequence). This CDR3 spans 15 amino acids. After removal of 6 bases from V and 0 bases from J, the junction contained 6 bases not matched to a gene. In DNA, the CDR3 is TGTGCCAGCACCATGGGACAGGGGAACTCCTACGAGCAGTACTTC. Encoded protein: CASTMGQGNSYEQYF.

This clone was detected once. V and J are TRBV4-2 and TRBJ1-2; D gene uncertain. The germline V gene encodes CDR1 LGHNA and CDR2 YNFKEQ. The CDR3 extends over 15 amino acids. V was shortened by 5 bases and J by 9 bases, with 22 bases between the two germline ends. The CDR3 DNA sequence: TGTGCCAGCAGCGAAGCATACGGGGTGCGTCCAAGCTACACCTTC. It specifies CASSEAYGVRPSYTF.

The gene calls are TRBV5-1 and TRBJ2-2; weak D call: TRBD1 (5 bases). V was clipped by 2 bases and J by 2 bases, with 10 bases between them. Per the germline V gene, CDR1 is SGHRS and CDR2 is YFSETQ. The CDR3 runs 15 residues. CDR3 sequence (DNA): TGCGCCAGCAGCTTTGGACACCAAAACACCGGGGAGCTGTTTTTT. Translation: CASSFGHQNTGELFF. Full variable domain (rest looked up from reference TRBV5-1 and TRBJ2-2): KAGVTQTPRYLIKTRGQQVTLSCSPISGHRSVSWYQQTPGQGLQFLFEYFSETQRNKGNFPGRFSGRQFSNSRSEMNVSTLELGDSALYLCASSFGHQNTGELFFGEGSRLTVL.

This chain links TRBV11-2 with TRBJ1-5, with D uncertain. Trimming shortened V by 5 bases and J by 0 bases, and 14 bases separated the two germline ends. CDR1 is SGHAT and CDR2 is FQNNGV in the germline V gene. The CDR3 runs to 16 residues. The DNA of the CDR3 is TGTGCCAGCAGCCCAAGGTCTGAATATAGCAATCAGCCCCAGCATTTT. As protein: CASSPRSEYSNQPQHF.

This CDR3 reads CASSWGQGRPEAFF. The DNA for the CDR3 is TGTGCCAGCAGTTGGGGACAAGGGAGGCCTGAAGCTTTCTTT. This sequence joins TRBV7-9 and TRBJ1-1, with TRBD1 as a possible D gene (6 bases). The germline V and J ends were trimmed by 6 bases and 6 bases, with 17 bases remaining between them. The CDR3 spans 14 residues. Germline CDR1 reads SEHNR; CDR2 reads FQNEAQ (reference sequence). Complete variable domain (other parts from reference TRBV7-9 and TRBJ1-1): DTGVSQNPRHKITKRGQNVTFRCDPISEHNRLYWYRQTLGQGPEFLTYFQNEAQLEKSRLLSDRFSAERPKGSFSTLEIQRTEQGDSAMYLCASSWGQGRPEAFFGQGTRLTVV.

J is TRBJ2-7 and V is TRBV12-3 or TRBV12-4; 7 nucleotides align to TRBD1. The CDR3 runs to 12 residues. With 3 bases clipped from V and 12 bases from J, the junction kept 8 bases outside the gene matches. CDR3 sequence reads: CASSFSQGERYF. CDR3 DNA: TGTGCCAGCAGTTTTAGTCAGGGGGAGAGGTACTTC.

The V gene is TRBV19, the J gene TRBJ1-4; D might be TRBD1 (5 bases). The CDR3 has 14 residues. Germline V gene lookup returns CDR1 LNHDA and CDR2 SQIVND (reference sequence). The V gene lost 4 bases and the J gene lost 8 bases, with 14 bases spanning the gap. The CDR3 bases are TGTGCCAGTAGTAGACAGTCCCCTAGGGAAAAACTGTTTTTT. It translates to CASSRQSPREKLFF.

J is TRBJ1-1 and V is TRBV4-1; D gene ambiguous. V lost 1 base, J lost 6 bases, and 15 bases lay in between. The CDR3 covers 15 residues. Per germline, CDR1 MGHRA and CDR2 YSYEKL. CDR3 bases: TGCGCCAGCAGCCAAGGAGAAGGGAGAAGGGCTGAAGCTTTCTTT. Translation: CASSQGEGRRAEAFF.

This chain connects TRBV24-1 to TRBJ2-1; 8 nucleotides agree with TRBD1. This CDR3 is 15 amino acids long. V lost 5 bases, J lost 2 bases, and 4 bases stayed unmatched. Germline values: CDR1 KGHDR, CDR2 SFDVKD. The CDR3: CATSVRGPAYNEQFF. The DNA for the CDR3 is TGTGCCACCAGTGTCAGGGGGCCGGCCTACAATGAGCAGTTCTTC.

The chain has TRBV5-8 and TRBJ1-2; 7 bases fit TRBD1. The CDR3 length is 13 residues. Germline V gene sequence: CDR1 SGHTS, CDR2 YDEGEE. Trimming took 4 bases from V and 7 from J; bases not matched to a gene: 7. DNA of the CDR3: TGTGCCAGCAGCGTAGGGGGCGCCTCTGGCTACACCTTC. Residues: CASSVGGASGYTF.

J is TRBJ2-1 and V is TRBV6-2 or TRBV6-3; D not certain. The germline CDR1 and CDR2 sequences are MNHEY and SVGEGT. The CDR3 is 11 amino acids. V was cut by 5 bases and J by 7 bases, with 6 bases left in between. CDR3 loop: CASSAINEQFF. The CDR3 DNA follows: TGTGCCAGCAGTGCTATAAATGAGCAGTTCTTC.

The chain links TRBV29-1 to TRBJ2-1, with TRBD2 identical over 7 bases. Germline V gives CDR1 SQVTM, CDR2 ANQGSEA. V shed 3 bases and J 5 bases; nucleotides not matched to a gene: 7. CDR3 length: 14 residues. The CDR3 sequence is CSVDWGLTNNEQFF. For the CDR3, the DNA is TGCAGCGTTGATTGGGGACTAACCAACAATGAGCAGTTCTTC.

J is TRBJ2-3 and V is TRBV7-2; the match to TRBD2 covers 7 bases. Losses at the gene ends were 2 bases for V and 7 bases for J; bases not matched to a gene: 3. The CDR3 extends over 13 amino acids. Germline V gene lookup returns CDR1 SGHTA and CDR2 FQGNSA. CDR3 DNA sequence: TGTGCCAGCAGCTTAATGGGAGGGAATACGCAGTATTTT. This translates into CASSLMGGNTQYF.

The rearrangement joins TRBV6-5 to TRBJ2-1, with a tentative D call TRBD2 (5 bases). CDR3 length equals 16 residues. V lost 0 bases and J 2 bases, leaving 11 bases between the germline ends. Germline CDR1 MNHEY, CDR2 SVGAGI. CDR3 sequence: CASSYSYGMTYNEQFF. In nucleotides, the CDR3 is TGTGCCAGCAGTTACTCGTACGGGATGACCTACAATGAGCAGTTCTTC.